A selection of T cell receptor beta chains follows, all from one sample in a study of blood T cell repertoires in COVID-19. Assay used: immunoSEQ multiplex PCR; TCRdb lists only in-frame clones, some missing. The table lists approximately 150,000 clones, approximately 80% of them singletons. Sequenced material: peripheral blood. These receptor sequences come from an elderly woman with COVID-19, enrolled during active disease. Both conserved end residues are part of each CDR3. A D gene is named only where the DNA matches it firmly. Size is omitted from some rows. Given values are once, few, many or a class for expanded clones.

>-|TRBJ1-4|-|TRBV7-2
CASTTQAGRANEKLFF
TGTGCCAGCACCACTCAGGCGGGGAGGGCTAATGAAAAACTGTTTTTT
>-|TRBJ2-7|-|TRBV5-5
CASSWVGTRSYEQYF
TGTGCCAGCAGCTGGGTTGGGACAAGGAGTTACGAGCAGTACTTC
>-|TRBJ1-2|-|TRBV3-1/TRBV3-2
CASSLQSNYGYTF
TGTGCCAGCAGCCTACAGAGTAACTATGGCTACACCTTC
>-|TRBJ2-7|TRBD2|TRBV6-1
CASSEGTSGSYYEQYF
TGTGCCAGCAGTGAAGGGACTAGCGGGAGTTACTACGAGCAGTACTTC
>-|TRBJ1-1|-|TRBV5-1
CASRPGEWETEAFF
TGCGCCAGCAGGCCAGGGGAATGGGAAACTGAAGCTTTCTTT
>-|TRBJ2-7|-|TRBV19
CASSRNREPSYEQYF
TGTGCCAGTAGCCGGAACAGGGAGCCGTCCTACGAGCAGTACTTC
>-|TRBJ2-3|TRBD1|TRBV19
CASSPMTGRGTDTQYF
TGTGCCAGTTCTCCTATGACAGGGAGAGGCACAGATACGCAGTATTTT
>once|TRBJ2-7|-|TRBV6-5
CARYGDEQYF
TGTGCCAGATACGGGGACGAGCAGTACTTC
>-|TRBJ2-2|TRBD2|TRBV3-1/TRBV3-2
CASSTRLAGNTGELFF
TGTGCCAGCAGCACCCGACTAGCGGGGAACACCGGGGAGCTGTTTTTT
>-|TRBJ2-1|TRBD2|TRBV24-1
CATSDSTPSGNYNEQFF
TGTGCCACCAGTGATTCGACCCCCAGCGGGAACTACAATGAGCAGTTCTTC
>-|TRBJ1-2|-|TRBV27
CASSPGGNYGYTF
TGTGCCAGCTCACCTGGCGGGAACTATGGCTACACCTTC
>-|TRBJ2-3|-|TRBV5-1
CASSLGGPPPRDTQYF
TGCGCCAGCAGCTTGGGAGGCCCCCCCCCTCGAGATACGCAGTATTTT
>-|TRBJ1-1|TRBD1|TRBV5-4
CASHIGQGNTEAFF
TGTGCCAGTCACATCGGACAGGGGAACACTGAAGCTTTCTTT
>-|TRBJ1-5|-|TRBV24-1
CATSDPAVSGGAQHF
TGTGCCACCAGTGATCCGGCCGTGAGTGGGGGGGCCCAGCATTTT
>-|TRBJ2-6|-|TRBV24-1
CATSAAASGANVLTF
TGTGCCACCAGTGCTGCCGCGTCGGGGGCCAACGTCCTGACTTTC
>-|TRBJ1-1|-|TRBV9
CASSVAQEGPEAFF
TGTGCCAGCAGCGTAGCCCAGGAGGGCCCTGAAGCTTTCTTT
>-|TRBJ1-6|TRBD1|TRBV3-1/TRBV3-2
CASSQGGQGSSPLHF
TGTGCCAGCAGCCAAGGAGGACAGGGGTCTTCACCCCTCCACTTT
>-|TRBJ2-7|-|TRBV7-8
CASSSPYRVYEQYF
TGTGCCAGCAGCTCCCCTTACAGGGTCTACGAGCAGTACTTC
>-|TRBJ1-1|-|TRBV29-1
CSVGGAFF
TGCAGCGTCGGGGGGGCTTTCTTT
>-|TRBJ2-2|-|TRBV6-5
CASQQGYYTGELFF
TGTGCCAGTCAACAGGGATACTACACCGGGGAGCTGTTTTTT
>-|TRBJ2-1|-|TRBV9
CASSTNWRYNEQFF
TGTGCCAGCAGTACCAACTGGCGGTACAATGAGCAGTTCTTC
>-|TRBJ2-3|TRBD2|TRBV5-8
CASSLVGRRTDTQYF
TGTGCCAGCAGCTTGGTCGGGAGGAGGACAGATACGCAGTATTTT
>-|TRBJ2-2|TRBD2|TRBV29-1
CSARTSADTGELFF
TGCAGCGCTCGGACTAGCGCAGACACCGGGGAGCTGTTTTTT
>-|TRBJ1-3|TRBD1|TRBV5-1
CASSPRTGHSGNTIYF
TGCGCCAGCAGCCCCCGGACAGGCCACTCTGGAAACACCATATATTTT
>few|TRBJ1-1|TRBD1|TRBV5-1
CASSLGQGSLNTEAFF
TGCGCCAGCAGCTTGGGACAGGGTTCATTGAACACTGAAGCTTTCTTT
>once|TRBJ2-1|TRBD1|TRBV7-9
CASSLADRDEQFF
TGTGCCAGCAGCTTAGCGGACAGGGATGAGCAGTTCTTC
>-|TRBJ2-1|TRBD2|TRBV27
CASTPGGGRSYNEQFF
TGTGCCAGCACCCCGGGGGGGGGAAGATCCTACAATGAGCAGTTCTTC
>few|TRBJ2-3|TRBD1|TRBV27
CASSKKGTGNTQYF
TGTGCCAGCAGTAAAAAGGGGACAGGGAATACGCAGTATTTT
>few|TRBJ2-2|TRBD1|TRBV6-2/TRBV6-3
CASSHGTGRGSGELFF
TGTGCCAGCAGTCATGGGACAGGGAGGGGTAGCGGGGAGCTGTTTTTT
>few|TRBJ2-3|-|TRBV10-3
CAIRSWGPADRDTDTQYF
TGTGCCATCAGGTCGTGGGGCCCGGCGGACAGAGACACAGATACGCAGTATTTT
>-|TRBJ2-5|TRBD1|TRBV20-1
CSASRGTGVETQYF
TGCAGTGCTAGTAGGGGGACAGGGGTGGAGACCCAGTACTTC
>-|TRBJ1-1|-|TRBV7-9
CASSLGRANTEAFF
TGTGCCAGCAGCTTAGGCAGGGCGAACACTGAAGCTTTCTTT
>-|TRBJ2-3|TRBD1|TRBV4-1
CASSQVGTAEDTQYF
TGCGCCAGCAGCCAAGTTGGGACAGCTGAAGATACGCAGTATTTT
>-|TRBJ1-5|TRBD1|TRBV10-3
CATGTGLALSNQPQHF
TGTGCCACCGGGACAGGGTTGGCCTTAAGCAATCAGCCCCAGCATTTT
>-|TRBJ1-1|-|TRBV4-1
CASSRRTRGGEAFF
TGCGCCAGCAGCCGACGGACGCGGGGGGGTGAAGCTTTCTTT
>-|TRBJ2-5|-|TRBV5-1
CASSPDRGDTAETQYF
TGCGCCAGCAGCCCTGATCGAGGAGATACTGCAGAGACCCAGTACTTC
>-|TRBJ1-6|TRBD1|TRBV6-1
CASSEGVTGGNSPLHF
TGTGCCAGCAGTGAAGGAGTCACAGGGGGGAATTCACCCCTCCACTTT
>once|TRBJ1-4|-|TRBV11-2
CASSLRGANEKLFF
TGTGCCAGCAGCCTCCGGGGGGCTAATGAAAAACTGTTTTTT
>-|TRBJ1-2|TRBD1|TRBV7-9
CASPQPWTGGGSGYTF
TGTGCCAGCCCGCAACCGTGGACAGGTGGAGGTAGCGGCTACACCTTC
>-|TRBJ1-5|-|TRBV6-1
CASSGGTVGYSNQPQHF
TGTGCCAGCAGTGGTGGCACAGTCGGCTATAGCAATCAGCCCCAGCATTTT
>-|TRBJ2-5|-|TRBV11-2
CASSSLERVSKTQYF
TGTGCCAGCAGCTCCCTGGAGCGGGTATCGAAGACCCAGTACTTC
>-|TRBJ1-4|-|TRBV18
CATTLGIGGEKLFF
TGTGCCACCACTCTGGGCATAGGAGGTGAAAAACTGTTTTTT
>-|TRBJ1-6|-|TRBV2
CASSEQANSPLHF
TGTGCCAGCAGTGAACAGGCCAATTCACCCCTCCACTTT
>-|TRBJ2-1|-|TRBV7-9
CASSRPGLPYNEQFF
TGTGCCAGCAGCCGGCCGGGTTTGCCCTACAATGAGCAGTTCTTC
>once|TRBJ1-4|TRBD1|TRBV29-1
CSVGQGREKLFF
TGCAGCGTTGGACAGGGTCGCGAAAAACTGTTTTTT
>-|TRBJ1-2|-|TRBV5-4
CASSKAGGTFYGYTF
TGTGCCAGCAGCAAGGCCGGAGGGACTTTCTATGGCTACACCTTC
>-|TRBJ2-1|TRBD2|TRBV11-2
CASSPGLAGANEQFF
TGTGCCAGCAGCCCGGGACTAGCGGGGGCCAATGAGCAGTTCTTC
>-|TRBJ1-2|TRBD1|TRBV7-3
CASSPGPGGGYTF
TGTGCCAGCAGCCCAGGTCCAGGGGGCGGCTACACCTTC
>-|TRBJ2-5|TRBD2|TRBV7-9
CASSLGLAGVGETQYF
TGTGCCAGCAGCTTAGGACTAGCGGGAGTCGGTGAGACCCAGTACTTC
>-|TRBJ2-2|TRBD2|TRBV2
CASNGGGTNTGELFF
TGTGCCAGCAACGGGGGAGGGACGAACACCGGGGAGCTGTTTTTT
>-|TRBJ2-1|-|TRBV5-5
CASSLVRTAYNEQFF
TGTGCCAGCAGCTTGGTTCGGACAGCATACAATGAGCAGTTCTTC
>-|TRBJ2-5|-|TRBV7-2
CASSTGQVETQYF
TGTGCCAGCAGCACAGGACAAGTCGAGACCCAGTACTTC
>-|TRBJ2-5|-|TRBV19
CASSPNRETQYF
TGTGCCAGTAGTCCTAACCGGGAGACCCAGTACTTC
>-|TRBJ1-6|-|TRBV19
CASRPTGDNSPLHF
TGTGCCAGTAGGCCGACAGGAGATAATTCACCCCTCCACTTT
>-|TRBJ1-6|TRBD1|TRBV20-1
CSASFLDRQGLVRSYNSPLHF
TGCAGTGCTAGTTTCTTAGATCGACAGGGCCTTGTGAGGTCCTATAATTCACCCCTCCACTTT
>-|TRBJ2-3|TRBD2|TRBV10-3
CAITSGLAGVHSTDTQYF
TGTGCCATCACTTCGGGACTAGCGGGAGTTCATAGCACAGATACGCAGTATTTT
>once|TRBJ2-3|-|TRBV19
CASSSRVTTDTQYF
TGTGCCAGTAGTTCCAGGGTGACGACAGATACGCAGTATTTT